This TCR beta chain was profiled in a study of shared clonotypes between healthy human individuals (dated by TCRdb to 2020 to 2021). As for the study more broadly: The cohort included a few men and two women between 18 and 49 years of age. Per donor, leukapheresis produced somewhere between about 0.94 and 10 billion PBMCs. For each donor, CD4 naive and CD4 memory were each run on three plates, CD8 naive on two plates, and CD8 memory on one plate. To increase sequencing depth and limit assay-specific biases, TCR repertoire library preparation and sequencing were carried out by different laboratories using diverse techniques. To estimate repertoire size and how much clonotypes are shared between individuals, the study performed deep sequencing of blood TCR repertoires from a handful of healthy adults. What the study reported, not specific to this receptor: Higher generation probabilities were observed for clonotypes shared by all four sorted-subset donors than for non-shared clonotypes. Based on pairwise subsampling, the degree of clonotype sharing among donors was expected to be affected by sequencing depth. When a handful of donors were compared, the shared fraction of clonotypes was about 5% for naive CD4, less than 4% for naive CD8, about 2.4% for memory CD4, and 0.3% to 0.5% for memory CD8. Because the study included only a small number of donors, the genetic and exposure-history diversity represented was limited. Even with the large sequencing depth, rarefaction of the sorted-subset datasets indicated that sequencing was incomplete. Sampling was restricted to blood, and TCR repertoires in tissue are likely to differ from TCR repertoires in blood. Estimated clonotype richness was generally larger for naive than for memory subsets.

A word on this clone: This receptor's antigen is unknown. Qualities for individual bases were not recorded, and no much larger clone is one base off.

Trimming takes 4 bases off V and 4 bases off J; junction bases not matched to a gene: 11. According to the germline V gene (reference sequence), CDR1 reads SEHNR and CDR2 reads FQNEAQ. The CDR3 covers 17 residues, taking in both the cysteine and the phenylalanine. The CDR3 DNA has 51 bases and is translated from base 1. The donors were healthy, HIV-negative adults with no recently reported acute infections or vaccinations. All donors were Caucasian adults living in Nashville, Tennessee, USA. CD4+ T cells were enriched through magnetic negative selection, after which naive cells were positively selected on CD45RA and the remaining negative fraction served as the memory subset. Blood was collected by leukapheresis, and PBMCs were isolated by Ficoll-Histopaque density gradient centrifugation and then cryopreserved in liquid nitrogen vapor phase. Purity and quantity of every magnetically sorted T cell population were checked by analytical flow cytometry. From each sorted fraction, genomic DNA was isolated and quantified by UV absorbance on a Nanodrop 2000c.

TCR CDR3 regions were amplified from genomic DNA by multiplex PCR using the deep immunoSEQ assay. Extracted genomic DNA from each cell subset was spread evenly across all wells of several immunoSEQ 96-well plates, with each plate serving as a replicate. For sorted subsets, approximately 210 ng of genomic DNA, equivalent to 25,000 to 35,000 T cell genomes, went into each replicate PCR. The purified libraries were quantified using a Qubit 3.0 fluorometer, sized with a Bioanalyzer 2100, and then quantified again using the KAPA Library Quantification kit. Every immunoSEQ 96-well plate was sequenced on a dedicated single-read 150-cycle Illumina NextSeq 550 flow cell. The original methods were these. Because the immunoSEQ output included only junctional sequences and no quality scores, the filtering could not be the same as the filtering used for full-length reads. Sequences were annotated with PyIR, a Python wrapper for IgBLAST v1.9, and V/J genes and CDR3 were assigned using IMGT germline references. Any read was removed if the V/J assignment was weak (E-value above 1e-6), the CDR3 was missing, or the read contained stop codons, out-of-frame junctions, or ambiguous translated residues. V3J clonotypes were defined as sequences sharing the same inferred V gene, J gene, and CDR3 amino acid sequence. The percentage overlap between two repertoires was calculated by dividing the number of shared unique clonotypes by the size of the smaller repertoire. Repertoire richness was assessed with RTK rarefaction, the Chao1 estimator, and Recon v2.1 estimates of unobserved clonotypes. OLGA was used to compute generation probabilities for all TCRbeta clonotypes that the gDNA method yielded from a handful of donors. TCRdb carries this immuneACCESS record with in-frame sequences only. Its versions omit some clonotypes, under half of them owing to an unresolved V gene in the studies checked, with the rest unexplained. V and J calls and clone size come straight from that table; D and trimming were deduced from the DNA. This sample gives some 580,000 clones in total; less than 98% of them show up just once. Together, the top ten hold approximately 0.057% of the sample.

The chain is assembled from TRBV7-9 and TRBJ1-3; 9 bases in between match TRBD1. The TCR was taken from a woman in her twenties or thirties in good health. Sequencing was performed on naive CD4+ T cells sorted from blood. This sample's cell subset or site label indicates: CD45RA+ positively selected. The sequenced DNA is TGTGCCAGCAGCTCCCTAGGGGGACAGGGTGCGGGAAACACCATATATTTT. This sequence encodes CASSSLGGQGAGNTIYF.